This T cell receptor (beta chain) was found in a study of memory CD4+ T cells and cytomegalovirus serostatus. Whole-study context: Donors were healthy Belgian adults, 10 or so CMV seropositive and fewer than 30 seronegative.

Authors' data handling: After removing out-of-frame reads, 2.3 million or so distinct TCRbeta sequences remained. The assay was immunoSEQ multiplex PCR, and TCRdb's table has in-frame clones only and misses some. That table gives V, J and clone size, and the DNA gave D and trimming. The sample shows some 57,000 clones, approximately 79% of them seen only once. The V end lost 1 base, the J end lost 10 bases, and 17 bases lay between the germline ends. This CDR3 has 15 residues. In germline, CDR1 is SEHNR, CDR2 FQNEAQ (reference sequence). Single viable CD3+CD4+CD8-CD45RO+ cells were sorted as the memory CD4+ T cells. CMV serostatus came from serum IgG against pp150, pp28, p38, p52. There are a few counts of this clone. Other DNA sequences from this sample encode an identical CDR3 as well.

The chain employs TRBV7-9 and TRBJ1-5, with D possibly being TRBD1 (6 bases). The source material was memory CD4+ T cells from blood. The receptor was isolated from an adult in good health and CMV-seronegative. The CDR3 here is CASSLGGRRGQPQHF. Written as DNA, the CDR3 is TGTGCCAGCAGCTTAGGCGGGAGGCGGGGGCAACCCCAGCATTTT.